The 29 T cell receptor beta chains reported below all come from one sample, sequenced in a study of T cells in Graves' hyperthyroidism and ophthalmopathy. What was amplified from RNA transcripts were TCR beta CDR3 regions. A set of HTBI primers served as the primers for a first-round RT-PCR of the TCR CDR3. MiXCR was run by TCRdb on the multiplex PCR reads, yielding one entry per CDR3 protein. This table holds hundreds of thousands of distinct CDR3 sequences, approximately 20% found once. Source material: blood. These receptors all stem from a man aged 40-50 years with Graves' ophthalmopathy.

This clonotype was detected ten times or more. This chain connects TRBV7-2 to TRBJ2-6; the match to TRBD1 covers 8 bases. V was pared by 5 bases and J by 3 bases, with 6 bases of the junction left unmatched. This CDR3 comprises 16 residues. Germline loops: CDR1 SGHTA, CDR2 FQGNSA. CDR3 amino acids: CASSPQGAGGANVLTF. CDR3 in DNA: TGTGCCAGCAGCCCCCAGGGGGCTGGTGGGGCCAACGTCCTGACTTTC.

The CDR3 DNA follows: TGCAGTGCTACCGGACTAGCGGGGGACTACGAGCAGTACTTC. Protein sequence: CSATGLAGDYEQYF. This sequence joins TRBV20-1 and TRBJ2-7, with 13 bases matching TRBD2. CDR1 and CDR2 from the germline V gene are DFQATT and SNEGSKA (reference sequence). The CDR3 totals 14 residues. With V trimmed by 4 bases and J by 3 bases, 3 bases remained unmatched.

This chain links TRBV29-1 with TRBJ1-5; tentative D call: TRBD1 (6 bases). V lost 8 bases to trimming and J lost 0 bases, with 23 bases between them. The CDR3 runs 17 residues. The V gene's germline CDR1 is SQVTM and CDR2 ANQGSEA. The CDR3 protein is CSYTEETGDYSNQPQHF. The CDR3 DNA reads TGCAGCTATACCGAGGAGACAGGAGATTATAGCAATCAGCCCCAGCATTTT.

The chain uses TRBV2 and TRBJ2-1, with TRBD2 identical over 9 bases. Germline CDR1 SNHLY, CDR2 FYNNEI. V trimming: 2 bases; J trimming: 15 bases; junction bases outside the gene matches: 5. The CDR3 runs to 12 residues. The CDR3 region has the DNA TGTGCCAGCAGTGAACAAGGGACTAGCTCGTTCTTC. It specifies CASSEQGTSSFF.

This clonotype was seen a few times. This chain uses TRBV30 with TRBJ2-7; D is ambiguous. CDR1 and CDR2 (germline): GTSNPN, SVGIG (reference sequence). The CDR3 spans 13 residues. Trimming took 0 bases from V and 7 from J, leaving 13 bases between them. CDR3 residues: CAWSVFVSEEQYF. The CDR3 DNA reads as TGTGCCTGGAGTGTATTCGTCTCGGAGGAGCAGTACTTC.

This rearrangement joins TRBV29-1 to TRBJ2-7; the D gene could be TRBD1 or TRBD2 (7 bases each). The germline V gene has CDR1 SQVTM and CDR2 ANQGSEA. V lost 5 bases and J 2 bases, leaving 13 bases between the germline ends. The CDR3 length is 13 residues. The CDR3 DNA reads TGCAGCGTTATCCAGGGGGGGACCTACGAGCAGTACTTC. It codes for CSVIQGGTYEQYF.

This chain uses TRBV6-2 or TRBV6-3 with TRBJ2-1; possibly TRBD2 for D (6 bases). This CDR3 spans 18 amino acids. Germline loops: CDR1 MNHEY, CDR2 SVGEGT. V lost 6 bases and J lost 1, with 22 bases in between. CDR3 nucleotide sequence: TGTGCCAGCAGACCATCATCTACGGGACTCCCTTCCTACAATGAGCAGTTCTTC. Encoded protein: CASRPSSTGLPSYNEQFF.

The chain employs TRBV9 and TRBJ2-3, with no clear D. Germline V gene sequence: CDR1 SGDLS, CDR2 YYNGEE. The CDR3 consists of 12 residues. V lost 1 base and J lost 4, with 4 bases in between. The CDR3 loop is CASSVQADTQYF. CDR3 coding DNA: TGTGCCAGCAGCGTACAGGCAGATACGCAGTATTTT. The whole variable domain, remainder taken from reference TRBV9 and TRBJ2-3, is DSGVTQTPKHLITATGQRVTLRCSPRSGDLSVYWYQQSLDQGLQFLIQYYNGEERAKGNILERFSAQQFPDLHSELNLSSLELGDSALYFCASSVQADTQYFGPGTRLTVL.

The sample holds many counts of this clonotype. The chain links TRBV6-1 to TRBJ1-2, with 8 nucleotides matching TRBD1. The germline V gene encodes CDR1 MNHNS and CDR2 SASEGT. CDR3 length equals 14 residues. Trimming removed 5 bases from V and 4 bases from J; junction bases left unmatched: 6. CDR3 protein: CASSRGQVAYGYTF. The CDR3 nucleotides read TGTGCCAGCAGTCGGGGACAGGTAGCCTATGGCTACACCTTC.

The chain combines TRBV14 with TRBJ1-1; D not certain. Germline V gene data show CDR1 as SGHDN and CDR2 as FVKESK. This CDR3 has 10 residues. V was trimmed by 8 bases and J by 1 base, leaving 2 bases between them. The CDR3 loop is CASGNTEAFF. The DNA of the CDR3 is TGTGCCAGCGGGAACACTGAAGCTTTCTTT. Drawing the rest from reference TRBV14 and TRBJ1-1, the complete variable domain is EAGVTQFPSHSVIEKGQTVTLRCDPISGHDNLYWYRRVMGKEIKFLLHFVKESKQDESGMPNNRFLAERTGGTYSTLKVQPAELEDSGVYFCASGNTEAFFGQGTRLTVV.

This sequence joins TRBV2 and TRBJ1-5; 8 nucleotides match TRBD1. Per germline, CDR1 SNHLY and CDR2 FYNNEI. The CDR3 runs 13 residues. J lost 9 bases, V lost 6 bases, and 7 bases had no gene match. DNA for the CDR3: TGTGCCAGCAGCCGGACAGGGAGGGGGCCCCAGCATTTT. Translated, it gives CASSRTGRGPQHF.

This rearrangement joins TRBV7-6 to TRBJ2-2; D may be TRBD1 (5 bases). CDR3 size: 14 residues. CDR1 and CDR2 (germline): SGHVS, FNYEAQ. V lost 1 base and J 6 bases, leaving 9 bases between the germline ends. The CDR3 is CASSLEGRSGELFF. The CDR3 DNA reads TGTGCCAGCAGCTTAGAGGGGCGGTCCGGGGAGCTGTTTTTT. Full variable domain (remainder filled in from reference TRBV7-6 and TRBJ2-2): GAGVSQSPRYKVTKRGQDVALRCDPISGHVSLYWYRQALGQGPEFLTYFNYEAQQDKSGLPNDRFSAERPEGSISTLTIQRTEQRDSAMYRCASSLEGRSGELFFGEGSRLTVL.

The rearrangement links TRBV24-1 to TRBJ2-1, with 8 bases aligning to TRBD2. The trim removed 3 bases at V and 13 bases at J, leaving 10 bases unmatched. CDR1 KGHDR and CDR2 SFDVKD come from the germline V gene. This CDR3 region has 14 residues. The CDR3 here is CATSDPRYSGTQFF. In DNA, the CDR3 is TGTGCCACCAGTGATCCCCGTTATAGCGGGACACAGTTCTTC.

The chain is built from TRBV30 and TRBJ1-5; D might be TRBD1 (6 bases). This CDR3 has 16 residues. Trimming removed 0 bases from V and 4 bases from J, with 16 bases in between. Germline-derived CDR1 and CDR2 are GTSNPN and SVGIG (reference sequence). DNA of the CDR3: TGTGCCTGGAGTGTAGGGGTACAGGGAGGGAATCAGCCCCAGCATTTT. It translates to CAWSVGVQGGNQPQHF.

This clonotype has more than one count but fewer than ten. V and J are TRBV30 and TRBJ2-3, with 9 bases matching TRBD2. In germline, CDR1 is GTSNPN, CDR2 SVGIG (reference sequence). V lost 4 bases and J lost 5; bases outside the gene matches: 7. The CDR3 has 14 amino acids. The CDR3 DNA is TGTGCCTGGAACGCGGGAGGGCCAGGAGATACGCAGTATTTT. It encodes CAWNAGGPGDTQYF. The full variable domain, completed using reference TRBV30 and TRBJ2-3, is SQTIHQWPATLVQPVGSPLSLECTVEGTSNPNLYWYRQAAGRGLQLLFYSVGIGQISSEVPQNLSASRPQDRQFILSSKKLLLSDSGFYLCAWNAGGPGDTQYFGPGTRLTVL.

This clonotype came up a few times. This CDR3 reads CSASAPNTGELFF. CDR3 nucleotides: TGCAGCGCTTCAGCACCGAACACCGGGGAGCTGTTTTTT. The chain joins TRBV29-1 to TRBJ2-2; D gene unclear. CDR1 and CDR2 from the germline V gene are SQVTM and ANQGSEA. The CDR3 runs 13 residues. Trimming stripped 7 bases from V and 0 bases from J, with 9 bases between.

There are a few counts of this clonotype. The rearrangement uses TRBV5-1 and TRBJ2-3; no clear D gene. The V end lost 2 bases, the J end lost 1 base, and 11 bases lay between the germline ends. Per the germline V gene, CDR1 is SGHRS and CDR2 is YFSETQ. There are 15 residues in the CDR3. CDR3 sequence reads: CASSLKQTGTDTQYF. The CDR3, as DNA: TGCGCCAGCAGCTTAAAGCAAACCGGCACAGATACGCAGTATTTT.

This clonotype was counted many times. V and J are TRBV7-2 and TRBJ2-1, with 11 bases fitting TRBD2. The germline V gene has CDR1 SGHTA and CDR2 FQGNSA. V was clipped by 5 bases and J by 5 bases; unmatched bases: 8. This CDR3 comprises 16 residues. CDR3 DNA: TGTGCCAGCAGCATTAGACGACTAGCGGGGCACAATGAGCAGTTCTTC. It encodes CASSIRRLAGHNEQFF.

This clonotype was counted at least ten times. The rearrangement uses TRBV10-3 and TRBJ1-5, with D possibly TRBD1 on 5 matching bases. Germline assignment: CDR1 ENHRY and CDR2 SYGVKD. CDR3 size: 14 residues. Trimming cost V 0 bases and J 2 bases, with 5 bases left between them. CDR3: CAISESGGNQPQHF. CDR3 DNA: TGTGCCATCAGTGAGTCAGGGGGCAATCAGCCCCAGCATTTT.

This clonotype was picked up a small number of times. This chain joins TRBV6-1 and TRBJ2-7; a possible D gene is TRBD2 (7 bases). V gave up 9 bases and J gave up 3 bases, with 21 bases separating them. The CDR3 spans 15 residues. CDR1 and CDR2 (germline): MNHNS, SASEGT. In DNA, the CDR3 is TGTGCCAGTGGGTTTGGAGGGGGGGGAGGCTACGAGCAGTACTTC. Its translation is CASGFGGGGGYEQYF.

This clonotype came up a few times. The chain is built from TRBV6-1 and TRBJ2-5; 11 bases map to TRBD2. This CDR3 region has 17 residues. V lost 10 bases to trimming and J lost 2 bases; unmatched junction nucleotides: 15. The V gene's germline CDR1 is MNHNS and CDR2 SASEGT. CDR3 sequence: CATSRGVAGGMQETQYF. CDR3 nucleotides: TGTGCCACCTCCCGGGGGGTAGCGGGAGGGATGCAAGAGACCCAGTACTTC.

The chain couples TRBV6-2 or TRBV6-3 to TRBJ2-3; 8 bases align to TRBD2. The trim removed 2 bases at V and 4 bases at J, leaving 8 bases unmatched. The CDR3 has 16 amino acids. The germline gives CDR1 MNHEY, CDR2 SVGEGT. The CDR3 DNA sequence: TGTGCCAGCAGTTACGAAGCCGGGAGGGCCGCAGATACGCAGTATTTT. Translated, it gives CASSYEAGRAADTQYF.

The chain links TRBV4-1 to TRBJ2-2; D remains unclear. This CDR3 spans 15 amino acids. Germline values: CDR1 MGHRA, CDR2 YSYEKL. The ends were cut back, 0 bases at V and 2 bases at J, with 7 bases in the middle. CDR3 in DNA: TGCGCCAGCAGCCAAGATTCGGCCAACACCGGGGAGCTGTTTTTT. This sequence encodes CASSQDSANTGELFF.

This clonotype appeared a few times. This may arise from a read error, as a much more abundant clone is one base away. CDR3 bases: TGCAGTGCTATAGGTGGAAGGGAGTACGGGCAGTACTTC. The encoded protein is CSAIGGREYGQYF. The chain employs TRBV20-1 and TRBJ2-7, with D perhaps matching TRBD2 (5 bases). The CDR3 length is 13 residues. The germline gives CDR1 DFQATT, CDR2 SNEGSKA (reference sequence).

The gene calls are TRBV19 and TRBJ2-5, with no clear D. The CDR3 has 14 residues. Germline CDR1 and CDR2: LNHDA and SQIVND (reference sequence). The V end lost 7 bases, the J end lost 5 bases, and 17 bases lay between the germline ends. CDR3 region: CASTPGHRYETQYF. DNA for the CDR3: TGTGCCAGTACCCCGGGCCACAGATATGAGACCCAGTACTTC.

The rearrangement uses TRBV9 and TRBJ2-7; 11 bases align to TRBD2. Germline V gene sequence: CDR1 SGDLS, CDR2 YYNGEE. V dropped 3 bases and J dropped 7; count of bases not matched to a gene: 6. The CDR3 consists of 14 residues. In DNA form, the CDR3 reads TGTGCCAGCAGCGCGACTAGCGGGGATGATGAGCAGTACTTC. This encodes CASSATSGDDEQYF.

This rearrangement joins TRBV5-8 to TRBJ2-1; 14 bases align to TRBD2. V lost 0 bases and J lost 3; bases outside the gene matches: 2. CDR1 and CDR2 from the germline V gene are SGHTS and YDEGEE. The CDR3 consists of 17 residues. The CDR3 region has the DNA TGTGCCAGCAGCTTGGCTGGGACTAGCGGGGGCTACAATGAGCAGTTCTTC. Protein: CASSLAGTSGGYNEQFF.

The V and J genes are TRBV7-6 and TRBJ1-4; D is ambiguous. The V and J ends lost 4 bases and 4 bases respectively, with 10 bases between them. CDR3 length: 14 amino acids. CDR1 is SGHVS, CDR2 FNYEAQ, per germline. CDR3 amino acids: CASSSTTGNEKLFF. The DNA for the CDR3 is TGTGCCAGCAGCTCTACAACCGGTAATGAAAAACTGTTTTTT.

The chain has TRBV6-2 or TRBV6-3 and TRBJ2-7; perhaps TRBD2 as D (6 bases). Germline CDR1 is MNHEY and CDR2 is SVGEGT. The CDR3 is 11 amino acids. With 8 bases removed from V and 4 bases from J, the gap between germline ends came to 9 bases. The CDR3 DNA is TGTGCCAGCGCTGGGGGGTACGAGCAGTACTTC. As protein: CASAGGYEQYF.